This TCR beta chain is drawn from a study of identical twins. Study-level results: Excess sharing by twins proved weaker in beta out-of-frame sequences. Modelling approaches yielded underestimates of out-of-frame TCR alpha sharing between monozygotic twins.

Only healthy Caucasians were enrolled as donors. A few counts support this clonotype. Its antigen is currently unknown. TCRdb re-called the 5' RACE reads with MiXCR, one entry per CDR3 protein. Among 300,000 to 400,000 distinct CDR3 sequences, 8.5% to 10% were seen once, and the ten largest hold roughly 9%. Sequenced: naive T cells sorted from blood. This TCR derives from a woman in her forties or fifties in good health.

The CDR3 coding sequence is TGTGCCAGCAGCCAAGACAGGGTGAGCAATCAGCCCCAGCATTTT. Translated, it gives CASSQDRVSNQPQHF. The chain links TRBV4-2 to TRBJ1-5; possibly TRBD1 for D (5 bases). The V gene's germline CDR1 is LGHNA and CDR2 YNFKEQ. Trimming pared 0 bases from V and 1 base from J, leaving 7 bases between. The CDR3 spans 15 residues.